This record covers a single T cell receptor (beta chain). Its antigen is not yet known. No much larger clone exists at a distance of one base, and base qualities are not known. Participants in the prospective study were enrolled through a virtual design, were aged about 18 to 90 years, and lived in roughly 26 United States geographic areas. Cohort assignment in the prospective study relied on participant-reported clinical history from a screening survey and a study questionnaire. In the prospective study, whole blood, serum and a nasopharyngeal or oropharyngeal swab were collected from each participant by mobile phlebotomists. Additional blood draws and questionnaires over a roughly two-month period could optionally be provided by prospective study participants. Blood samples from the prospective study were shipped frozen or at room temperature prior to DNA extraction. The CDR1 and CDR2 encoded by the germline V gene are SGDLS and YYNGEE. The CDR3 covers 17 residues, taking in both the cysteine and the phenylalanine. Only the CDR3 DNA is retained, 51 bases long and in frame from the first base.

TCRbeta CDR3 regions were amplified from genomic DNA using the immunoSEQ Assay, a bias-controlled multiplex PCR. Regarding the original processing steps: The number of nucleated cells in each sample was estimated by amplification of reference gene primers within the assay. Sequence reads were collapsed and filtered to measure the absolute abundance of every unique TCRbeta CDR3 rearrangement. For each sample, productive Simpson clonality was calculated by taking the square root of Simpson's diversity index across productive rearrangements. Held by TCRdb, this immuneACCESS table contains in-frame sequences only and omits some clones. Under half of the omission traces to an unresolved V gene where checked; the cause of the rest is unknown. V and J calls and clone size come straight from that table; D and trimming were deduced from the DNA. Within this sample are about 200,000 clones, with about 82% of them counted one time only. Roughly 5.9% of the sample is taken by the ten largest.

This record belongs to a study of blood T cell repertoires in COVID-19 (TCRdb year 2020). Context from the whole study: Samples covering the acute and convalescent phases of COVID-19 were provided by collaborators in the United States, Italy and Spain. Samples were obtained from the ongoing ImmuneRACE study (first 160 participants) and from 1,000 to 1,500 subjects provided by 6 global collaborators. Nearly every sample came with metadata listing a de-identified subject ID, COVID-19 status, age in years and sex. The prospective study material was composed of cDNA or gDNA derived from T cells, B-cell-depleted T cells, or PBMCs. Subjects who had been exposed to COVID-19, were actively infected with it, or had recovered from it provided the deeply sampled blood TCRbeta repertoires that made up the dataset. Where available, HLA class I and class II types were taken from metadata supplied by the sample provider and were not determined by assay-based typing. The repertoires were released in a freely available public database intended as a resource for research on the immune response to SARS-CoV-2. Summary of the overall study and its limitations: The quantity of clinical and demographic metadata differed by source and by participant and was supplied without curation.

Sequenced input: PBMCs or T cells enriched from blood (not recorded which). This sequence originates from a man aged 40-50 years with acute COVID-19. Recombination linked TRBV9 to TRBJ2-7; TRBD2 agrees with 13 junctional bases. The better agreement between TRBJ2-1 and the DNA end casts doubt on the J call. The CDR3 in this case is CASSVGGLAGKYNEQFF. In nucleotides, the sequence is TGTGCCAGCAGCGTAGGGGGACTAGCGGGAAAATACAATGAGCAGTTCTTC.